Sequencing of this T cell receptor (beta chain) was carried out in a study of T cell responses to AZD1222 COVID-19 vaccine. Overall study context: Doses given second, at about 4 or about 12 weeks, were pooled.

Points on this clone: As yet, its antigen is unknown.

The table came from immunoSEQ multiplex PCR; TCRdb's copy has only in-frame clones and leaves some out. The repertoire includes some 150,000 clones, 88% of them detected once, and about 15% sits in the top ten. Whole-study findings and limits: Only six or seven AZD1222 recipients tested seropositive at baseline.

CDR3 length: 14 residues. The V and J ends lost 6 bases and 4 bases, in that order; junction bases with no gene match: 2. The germline gives CDR1 LGHNT, CDR2 FRNRAP. The V and J genes are TRBV12-5 and TRBJ2-1; 11 bases match TRBD1. This clonotype was obtained from an adult in good health. This specimen consisted of peripheral blood, obtained on day 0 of AZD1222 vaccination. In DNA, the CDR3 is TGTGCTAGTGGGGGGACAGGGGGATACAATGAGCAGTTCTTC. Residues: CASGGTGGYNEQFF.